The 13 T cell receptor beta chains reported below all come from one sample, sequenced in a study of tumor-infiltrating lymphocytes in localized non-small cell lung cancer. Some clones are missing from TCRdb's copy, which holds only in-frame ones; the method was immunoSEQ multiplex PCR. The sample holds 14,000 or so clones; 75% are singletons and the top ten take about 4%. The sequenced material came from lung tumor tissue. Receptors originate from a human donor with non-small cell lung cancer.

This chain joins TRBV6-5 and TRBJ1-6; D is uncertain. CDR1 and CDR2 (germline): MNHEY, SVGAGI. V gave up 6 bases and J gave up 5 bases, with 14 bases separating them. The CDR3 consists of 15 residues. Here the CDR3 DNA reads TGTGCCAGCAGGGCTCCAGGCTCTGATAATTCACCCCTCCACTTT. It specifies CASRAPGSDNSPLHF.

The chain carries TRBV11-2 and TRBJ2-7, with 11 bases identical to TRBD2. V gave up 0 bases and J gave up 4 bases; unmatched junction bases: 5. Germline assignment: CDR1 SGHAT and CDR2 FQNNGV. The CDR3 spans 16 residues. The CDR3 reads CASSLDRGTSGYEQYF. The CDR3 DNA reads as TGTGCCAGCAGCTTAGATAGGGGGACTAGCGGATACGAGCAGTACTTC.

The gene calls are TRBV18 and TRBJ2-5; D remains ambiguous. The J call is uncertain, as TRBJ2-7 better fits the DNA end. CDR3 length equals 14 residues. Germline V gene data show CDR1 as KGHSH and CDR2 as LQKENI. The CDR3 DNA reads TGTGCCAGCTCACCACCACTATGGCGCTACGAGCAGTACTTC. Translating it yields CASSPPLWRYEQYF.

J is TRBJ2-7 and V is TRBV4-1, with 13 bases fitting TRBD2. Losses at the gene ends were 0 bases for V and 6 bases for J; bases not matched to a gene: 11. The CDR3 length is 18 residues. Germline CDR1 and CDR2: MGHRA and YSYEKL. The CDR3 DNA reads TGCGCCAGCAGCCAAGACCTTACTAGCGGGAGGGCATACGTCGAGCAGTACTTC. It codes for CASSQDLTSGRAYVEQYF.

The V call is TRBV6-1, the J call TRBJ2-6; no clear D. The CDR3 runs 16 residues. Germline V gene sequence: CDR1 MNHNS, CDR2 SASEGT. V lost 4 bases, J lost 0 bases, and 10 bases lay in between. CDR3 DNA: TGTGCCAGCAGTGGTTTTGTGAGCTCTGGGGCCAACGTCCTGACTTTC. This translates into CASSGFVSSGANVLTF.

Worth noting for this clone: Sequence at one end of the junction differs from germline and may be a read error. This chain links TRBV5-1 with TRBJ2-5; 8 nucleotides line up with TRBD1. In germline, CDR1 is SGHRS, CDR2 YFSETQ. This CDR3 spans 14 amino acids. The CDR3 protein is CASSDDRGAQLQHF. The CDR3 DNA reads TGCGCCAGCAGCGACGACAGGGGCGCTCAACTTCAACACTTC.

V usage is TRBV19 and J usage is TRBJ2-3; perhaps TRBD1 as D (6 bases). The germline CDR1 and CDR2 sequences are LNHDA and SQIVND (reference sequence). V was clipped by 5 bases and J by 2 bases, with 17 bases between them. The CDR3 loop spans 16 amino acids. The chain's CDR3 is CASSLGRGVVTDTQYF. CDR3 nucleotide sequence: TGTGCCAGTAGTTTGGGCAGGGGCGTTGTCACAGATACGCAGTATTTT. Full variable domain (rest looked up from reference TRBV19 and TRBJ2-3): DGGITQSPKYLFRKEGQNVTLSCEQNLNHDAMYWYRQDPGQGLRLIYYSQIVNDFQKGDIAEGYSVSREKKESFPLTVTSAQKNPTAFYLCASSLGRGVVTDTQYFGPGTRLTVL.

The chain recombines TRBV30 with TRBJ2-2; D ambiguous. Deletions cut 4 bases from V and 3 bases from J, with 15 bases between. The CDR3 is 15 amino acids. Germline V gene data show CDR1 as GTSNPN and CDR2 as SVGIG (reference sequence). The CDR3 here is CAWTLGPTDTGELFF. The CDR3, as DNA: TGTGCCTGGACCCTAGGCCCAACCGACACCGGGGAGCTGTTTTTT.

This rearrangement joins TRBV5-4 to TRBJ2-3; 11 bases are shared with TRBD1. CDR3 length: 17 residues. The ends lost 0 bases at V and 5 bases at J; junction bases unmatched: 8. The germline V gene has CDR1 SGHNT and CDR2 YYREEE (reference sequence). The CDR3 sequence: CASSLAWSGQGVDTQYF. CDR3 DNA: TGTGCCAGCAGCTTGGCCTGGTCGGGACAGGGGGTAGATACGCAGTATTTT.

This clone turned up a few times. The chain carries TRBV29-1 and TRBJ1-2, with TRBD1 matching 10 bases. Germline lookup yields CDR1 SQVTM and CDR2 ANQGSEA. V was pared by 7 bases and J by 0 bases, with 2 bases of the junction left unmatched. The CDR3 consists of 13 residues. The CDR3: CSAGTGANYGYTF. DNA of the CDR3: TGCAGCGCCGGGACAGGGGCTAACTATGGCTACACCTTC.

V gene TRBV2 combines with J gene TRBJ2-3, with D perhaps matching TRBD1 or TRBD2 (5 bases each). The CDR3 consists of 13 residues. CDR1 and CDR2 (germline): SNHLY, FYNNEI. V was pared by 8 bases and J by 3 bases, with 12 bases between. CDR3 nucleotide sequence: TGTGCCAGCTATGGGGGTGGAACAGATACGCAGTATTTT. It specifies CASYGGGTDTQYF.

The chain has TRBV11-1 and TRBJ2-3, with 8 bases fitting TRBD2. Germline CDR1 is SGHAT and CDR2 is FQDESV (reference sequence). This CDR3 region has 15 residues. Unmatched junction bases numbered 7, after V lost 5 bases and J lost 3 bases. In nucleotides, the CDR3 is TGTGCCAGCAGCCCGCGGGGGGTTAGGACAGATACGCAGTATTTT. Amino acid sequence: CASSPRGVRTDTQYF.

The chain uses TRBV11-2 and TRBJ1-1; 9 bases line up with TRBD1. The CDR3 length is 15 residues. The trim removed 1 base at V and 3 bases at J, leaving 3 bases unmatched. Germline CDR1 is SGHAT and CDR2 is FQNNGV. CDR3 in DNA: TGTGCCAGCAGCTTAGTGGGACAGGGAGACACTGAAGCTTTCTTT. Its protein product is CASSLVGQGDTEAFF. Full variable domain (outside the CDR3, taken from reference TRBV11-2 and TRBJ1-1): EAGVAQSPRYKIIEKRQSVAFWCNPISGHATLYWYQQILGQGPKLLIQFQNNGVVDDSQLPKDRFSAERLKGVDSTLKIQPAKLEDSAVYLCASSLVGQGDTEAFFGQGTRLTVV.